These T cell receptor beta chains were read from a single sample in a study of lymphopenia after photon versus proton radiotherapy. The repertoire was sequenced with immunoSEQ multiplex PCR; TCRdb's copy has only in-frame clones and lacks some. The sample holds over 50,000 clones, around 88% seen once. Material: peripheral blood, obtained from a patient treated with photon-based radiotherapy. These TCRs come from a man aged 35 to 55 with gastric cancer. Each CDR3 is given with its conserved first and last residue. The D gene is left open where the match is weak. Not every row has a clone size; where given, it reads once, few, many or a size class.

D	size	V	J	DNA	CDR3
TRBD1	.	TRBV5-6	TRBJ1-1	TGTGCCAGCAGCTTGAGCGGTTGGCAGGGGGCCGGAGGCACTGAAGCTTTCTTT	CASSLSGWQGAGGTEAFF
TRBD1	.	TRBV7-9	TRBJ2-7	TGTGCCAGCAGCTCCGGGACAGGACAATTCAGCGAGCAGTACTTC	CASSSGTGQFSEQYF
TRBD1	.	TRBV29-1	TRBJ2-7	TGCAGCTTCAACAGGGGGCCGAACGAGCAGTACTTC	CSFNRGPNEQYF
.	.	TRBV5-6	TRBJ2-5	TGTGCCAGCAGCTTGGATGTGGGGCTTGGGGAGACCCAGTACTTC	CASSLDVGLGETQYF
.	.	TRBV30	TRBJ2-5	TGTGCCTGGAGTCCCCCTCGGGGGTTTCAAGAGACCCAGTACTTC	CAWSPPRGFQETQYF
.	once	TRBV9	TRBJ1-6	TGTGCCAGCAGCGTAGGGGATAATTCACCCCTCCACTTT	CASSVGDNSPLHF
.	few	TRBV30	TRBJ1-2	TGTGCCTGGAGAGGTCGTCCTGGCTACACCTTC	CAWRGRPGYTF
TRBD2	.	TRBV6-1	TRBJ2-1	TGTGCCAGCAGTGAACTAGCGGGGGGGTACAATGAGCAGTTCTTC	CASSELAGGYNEQFF
.	.	TRBV4-1	TRBJ1-1	TGCGCCAGCAGCCAAGAAGAAGGGGACACTGAAGCTTTCTTT	CASSQEEGDTEAFF
TRBD2	once	TRBV5-4	TRBJ2-6	TGTGCCAGCAGCCCCCGGGGGGCGGGAGGCCTCTCTGGGGCCAACGTCCTGACTTTC	CASSPRGAGGLSGANVLTF
TRBD2	.	TRBV6-5	TRBJ2-3	TGTGCCAGCAGTGCGGGGGGGCCAACAGATACGCAGTATTTT	CASSAGGPTDTQYF
TRBD1	.	TRBV9	TRBJ1-1	TGTGCCAGCAGCGTAGGGCCGGGACAGGGGGCCTTGGACACTGAAGCTTTCTTT	CASSVGPGQGALDTEAFF
TRBD1	.	TRBV11-3	TRBJ2-3	TGTGCCAGCAGCCCTACAGGGGGTTCTAGCACAGATACGCAGTATTTT	CASSPTGGSSTDTQYF
TRBD2	.	TRBV5-1	TRBJ2-3	TGCGCCAGCAGCGTCCAGCGGGGGAACACAGATACGCAGTATTTT	CASSVQRGNTDTQYF
.	.	TRBV7-9	TRBJ2-1	TGTGCCAGCAGCCCGCACACCCCCGCGGCCAGGGGTGAGCAGTTCTTC	CASSPHTPAARGEQFF
.	once	TRBV7-9	TRBJ1-2	TGTGCCAGCAGCCCCAGGATGGAGGCGAACTATGGCTACACCTTC	CASSPRMEANYGYTF
.	few	TRBV11-2	TRBJ2-7	TGTGCCAGCAGCTTAGAGAGACACTCCGAGCAGTACTTC	CASSLERHSEQYF
.	.	TRBV9	TRBJ1-1	TGTGCCAGCAGCGTCCTCTACACTGGCACTGAAGCTTTCTTT	CASSVLYTGTEAFF
.	once	TRBV5-1	TRBJ1-1	TGCGCCAGCAGCCCAAGGACGGAGAACACTGAAGCTTTCTTT	CASSPRTENTEAFF
.	.	TRBV7-3	TRBJ1-2	TGTGCCAGCAGCTTATCCGGCGAGTCTCCGCTGAACTATGGCTACACCTTC	CASSLSGESPLNYGYTF
.	.	TRBV6-1	TRBJ1-2	TGTGCCAGCAGTGAGATCGGGGGCTATGGCTACACCTTC	CASSEIGGYGYTF
.	.	TRBV4-2	TRBJ1-5	TGTGCCAGCAGCCAAGTGGGCAGAAGCAATCAGCCCCAGCATTTT	CASSQVGRSNQPQHF
.	.	TRBV5-1	TRBJ2-7	TGCGCCAGCAGCTTTCCCCCAGGGGAGGTCTCCTACGAGCAGTACTTC	CASSFPPGEVSYEQYF
.	once	TRBV5-1	TRBJ2-7	TGCGCCAGCAGCCTAGTTGACGGGGCCTACGAGCAGTACTTC	CASSLVDGAYEQYF
.	medium-sized	TRBV27	TRBJ2-3	TGTGCCAGCAGTTTATTCGGAGACCAAAGCGCAGATACGCAGTATTTT	CASSLFGDQSADTQYF
.	.	TRBV11-2	TRBJ2-5	TGTGCCAGCAGCTTAGGCAGGGCTGAGACCCAGTACTTC	CASSLGRAETQYF
.	.	TRBV9	TRBJ2-3	TGTGCCAGCAGCGTATTCTCCACAGATACGCAGTATTTT	CASSVFSTDTQYF
.	.	TRBV5-1	TRBJ1-1	TGCGCCAGCAGCTCCGTCGGCCAGGGTATGACTGAAGCTTTCTTT	CASSSVGQGMTEAFF
TRBD2	.	TRBV5-1	TRBJ2-3	TGCGCCAGCAGCCTCAGGGGACTAGCTCCAGATACGCAGTATTTT	CASSLRGLAPDTQYF
TRBD1	.	TRBV7-7	TRBJ2-1	TGTGCCAGCAGCCAAGGCCGAGGACAGGGATACGAGCAGTTCTTC	CASSQGRGQGYEQFF
.	.	TRBV5-1	TRBJ2-7	TGCGCCAGCAGCCGGAGAACCGGACAGCCTAGGGCCTCCTACGAGCAGTACTTC	CASSRRTGQPRASYEQYF
.	few	TRBV6-5	TRBJ1-6	TGTGCCAGCACCGATGGAGTCACCCTCCACTTT	CASTDGVTLHF
.	few	TRBV30	TRBJ1-1	TGTGCCTGGAGTGTGATGAACACTGAAGCTTTCTTT	CAWSVMNTEAFF
TRBD1	once	TRBV30	TRBJ2-7	TGTGCCTGGAGTGTCGGGACAGGGGGAGAGCAGTACTTC	CAWSVGTGGEQYF
.	.	TRBV9	TRBJ2-6	TGTGCCAGCAGCGTAGCTAAGGGGCTGGTTTCAGGGGCCAACGTCCTGACTTTC	CASSVAKGLVSGANVLTF
.	.	TRBV5-1	TRBJ1-1	TGCGCCAGCAGCTTGGCAGGGGTCAGTACTGAAGCTTTCTTT	CASSLAGVSTEAFF
.	once	TRBV9	TRBJ2-5	TGTGCCAGCAGCCCAGGGACCAGGAGAGGACAAGAGACCCAGTACTTC	CASSPGTRRGQETQYF
.	.	TRBV5-1	TRBJ2-7	TGCGCCAGCAGCTTGGAAGGGGGGCCCTCCTACGAGCAGTACTTC	CASSLEGGPSYEQYF
.	once	TRBV6-5	TRBJ1-5	TGTGCCAGCAGTGCAGGGGTTGGTAATCAGCCCCAGCATTTT	CASSAGVGNQPQHF
.	few	TRBV7-9	TRBJ2-5	TGTGCCAGCAGCCTCATAGGAGAGACCCAGTACTTC	CASSLIGETQYF
.	.	TRBV7-6	TRBJ1-4	TGTGCCAGCAGCTTAGCCGGGGGTCAAAAACTGTTTTTT	CASSLAGGQKLFF